This is a list of T cell receptor beta chains from one sample in a study of T cells after posttransplantation cyclophosphamide. Only in-frame clones appear in the TCRdb table, and some are missing; sequencing was by immunoSEQ multiplex PCR. Of 17,000 or so clones in the sample, roughly 85% were seen once. Sequenced material: PBMCs, taken after allogeneic stem cell transplant with calcineurin inhibitor and methotrexate. The receptors here all came from a female patient aged 18-30 years who received an allogeneic stem cell transplant from an unrelated donor, was CMV-positive, and had acute and chronic GVHD. Some T cells may trace back to the graft donor. The CDR3 runs from the conserved cysteine through the conserved F or W. Each record gives: CDR3 DNA, CDR3 protein, J gene, V gene, clone size, D gene. A D gene is named only where the DNA matches it firmly. Rows may omit the clone size; those that give it use once, few, many or a size class.

TGTGCCAGCAGTCCACGACCGAAGAAGGGGACTAGCGGGAGGAGCACAGATACGCAGTATTTT,CASSPRPKKGTSGRSTDTQYF,TRBJ2-3,TRBV27,few,TRBD2
TGTGCCAGCAGCTTAGTTGGGACACTTAACTATGGCTACACCTTC,CASSLVGTLNYGYTF,TRBJ1-2,TRBV7-9,once,.
TGCGCCAGCAGCTTGGTTCGCGGGAGGGCGTCTCCAGATACGCAGTATTTT,CASSLVRGRASPDTQYF,TRBJ2-3,TRBV5-1,.,TRBD2
TGTGCCATCAGTAAGACTAGCGGGAGTAGGAATGAGCAGTTCTTC,CAISKTSGSRNEQFF,TRBJ2-1,TRBV10-3,.,TRBD2
TGTGCCAGCAGCTTGTCTAAGTCCGGGGGAGGAAACGAGCAGTACTTC,CASSLSKSGGGNEQYF,TRBJ2-7,TRBV7-2,.,.
TGTGCCAGCCTTGGGACAGGGGGCCGAAATGAGCAGTTCTTC,CASLGTGGRNEQFF,TRBJ2-1,TRBV25-1,.,TRBD1
TGTGCCAGCAGTGAACTTCGGACAGGGTGGACAGATACGCAGTATTTT,CASSELRTGWTDTQYF,TRBJ2-3,TRBV6-1,few,TRBD1
TGTGCCATCAGTGAGGCAGGGGCCAATGAAAAACTGTTTTTT,CAISEAGANEKLFF,TRBJ1-4,TRBV10-3,.,.
TGTGCCAGCAGCTTCCGGGGAGGCAATGAGCAGTTCTTC,CASSFRGGNEQFF,TRBJ2-1,TRBV27,.,.
TGCGCCAGCAGCCTGAGCGGGACAGGGTGGTCGAACACTGAAGCTTTCTTT,CASSLSGTGWSNTEAFF,TRBJ1-1,TRBV5-1,.,TRBD1
TGTGCCAGCAGTTACTCAGGGACAGGAGTTAACTATGGCTACACCTTC,CASSYSGTGVNYGYTF,TRBJ1-2,TRBV6-6,.,TRBD1
TGCAGCGTTGAAGGCGGAGCCTACAATGAGCAGTTCTTC,CSVEGGAYNEQFF,TRBJ2-1,TRBV29-1,.,.
TGTGCCAGCAGCCCGGGACAGGCGGGGGCGCGGGAGCAGTACTTC,CASSPGQAGAREQYF,TRBJ2-7,TRBV7-8,.,.
TGTGCCATCGAGATGACAGGCGTTTCGATCTACGAGCAGTACTTC,CAIEMTGVSIYEQYF,TRBJ2-7,TRBV6-5,.,.
TGTGCCAGCAGCCTGGCGGCAGTGAGTTCTGGGGCCAACGTCCTGACTTTC,CASSLAAVSSGANVLTF,TRBJ2-6,TRBV14,.,.
TGTGCCAGCAGGGACAGGGTAGGGGAGACCCAGTACTTC,CASRDRVGETQYF,TRBJ2-5,TRBV2,.,TRBD1
TGTGCCAGCAGTTCCCTTGGGACAGGGGGCTCCTACGAGCAGTACTTC,CASSSLGTGGSYEQYF,TRBJ2-7,TRBV27,once,TRBD1
TGTGCCAGCAGCCCGGCGGCAGATTATGGCTACACCTTC,CASSPAADYGYTF,TRBJ1-2,TRBV5-6,.,.
TGTGCCATCAGTGAAGAGACAGGGAACTACGAGCAGTACTTC,CAISEETGNYEQYF,TRBJ2-7,TRBV10-3,.,TRBD1
TGTGCCACCTCGACAGGGGGGAGAGAAAAACTGTTTTTT,CATSTGGREKLFF,TRBJ1-4,TRBV2,.,TRBD1
TGCGCCAGCAGCTTGGACAGGGGTCGAACAGATACGCAGTATTTT,CASSLDRGRTDTQYF,TRBJ2-3,TRBV5-1,.,TRBD1
TGTGCCAGCAGCTCCACAGGGGGCGGGGAAAAACTGTTTTTT,CASSSTGGGEKLFF,TRBJ1-4,TRBV7-9,few,TRBD1
TGTGCCAGCAGCTCGAGACGGGACAGGCTTCTCTATGGCTACACCTTC,CASSSRRDRLLYGYTF,TRBJ1-2,TRBV5-4,.,TRBD1
TGTGCCAGCAGCGAGGATGGCGGCGGAGCCTACGAGCAGTACTTC,CASSEDGGGAYEQYF,TRBJ2-7,TRBV5-4,.,.
TGTGCCAGTAAGAGGAGGGGGAACACTGAAGCTTTCTTT,CASKRRGNTEAFF,TRBJ1-1,TRBV19,.,.
TGTGCCTGGAGTGTTGGCAGGGGCGATGGCTACACCTTC,CAWSVGRGDGYTF,TRBJ1-2,TRBV30,.,.
TGCGCCAGCAGCTTGGGTCACGGTCCCTACGAGCAGTACTTC,CASSLGHGPYEQYF,TRBJ2-7,TRBV5-1,once,.
TGCGCCAGCAGCGGGGCCGGGCTTACAGATACGCAGTATTTT,CASSGAGLTDTQYF,TRBJ2-3,TRBV4-1,.,.
TGTGCCAGCAGCTTAGAAAGCTCCCTAGAAGCTTTCTTT,CASSLESSLEAFF,TRBJ1-1,TRBV7-9,.,.
TGTGCCAGCAGTGAAAGGAGAGGGCCGAGCGCCCAGTACTTC,CASSERRGPSAQYF,TRBJ2-5,TRBV2,.,.
TGTGCCAGCAGTGAAGCGGTGGGAGTGGTTTACGAGCAGTACTTC,CASSEAVGVVYEQYF,TRBJ2-7,TRBV2,.,.
TGTGCCAGCAGCTTCCGGGACAGCCTCTACAATGAGCAGTTCTTC,CASSFRDSLYNEQFF,TRBJ2-1,TRBV5-8,.,TRBD1
TGCGCCAGCAGCCACGGGCCGGGCGCGGGCTGGCGCGAGCAGTACTTC,CASSHGPGAGWREQYF,TRBJ2-7,TRBV4-1,.,.
TGTGCCAGCAGCCCGCGGGGGGCGCAATTAAGTAACTATGGCTACACCTTC,CASSPRGAQLSNYGYTF,TRBJ1-2,TRBV4-2,.,.
TGTGCCAGTAGTATACTCCATTCTAGCGGGAGGGCCTACGAGCAGTACTTC,CASSILHSSGRAYEQYF,TRBJ2-7,TRBV19,.,TRBD2
TGCGCCAGCAGCCGCCAGGGGGAAATATCAGATACGCAGTATTTT,CASSRQGEISDTQYF,TRBJ2-3,TRBV5-1,.,TRBD1
TGTGCCAGCAGCTTACTCAAGACAGGAGGATCTAACTATGGCTACACCTTC,CASSLLKTGGSNYGYTF,TRBJ1-2,TRBV5-8,.,.
TGTGCCAGCAGCTTGACAGGGGGCACTGAAGCTTTCTTT,CASSLTGGTEAFF,TRBJ1-1,TRBV11-2,.,TRBD1
TGTGCCAGTAGTACCCCGGACAGGGAGACTAACATTCAGTACTTC,CASSTPDRETNIQYF,TRBJ2-4,TRBV19,few,TRBD1
TGTGCCAGTAGTATAGCCGGGGTCTCCTACAATGAGCAGTTCTTC,CASSIAGVSYNEQFF,TRBJ2-1,TRBV19,.,.
TGTGCCAGCAGCTTACCCCCGACTAGCGGGAAGAGGGCCGAGCAGTACTTC,CASSLPPTSGKRAEQYF,TRBJ2-7,TRBV13,.,TRBD2
TGTGCCTGGACTCCCCGGGCTAGCGGGAGACGGGGTGAGCAGTTCTTC,CAWTPRASGRRGEQFF,TRBJ2-1,TRBV30,.,TRBD2
TGTGCCAGCAGCTTAGATCGGGGTGCCAACTATGGCTACACCTTC,CASSLDRGANYGYTF,TRBJ1-2,TRBV7-9,.,.
TGTGCCAGCAGCGCCGGGACAGGTTCCTACGAGCAGTACTTC,CASSAGTGSYEQYF,TRBJ2-7,TRBV5-6,.,TRBD1
TGTGCCAGCAGCAACCCCGGGACTAGCGCGAACACCGGGGAGCTGTTTTTT,CASSNPGTSANTGELFF,TRBJ2-2,TRBV7-7,.,TRBD2
TGTGCCAGCAACCCGCTAGCGGGAGCCCACGAGCAGTACTTC,CASNPLAGAHEQYF,TRBJ2-7,TRBV2,.,TRBD2
TGTGCCAGTAGCCTGGGGCTGAACACTGAAGCTTTCTTT,CASSLGLNTEAFF,TRBJ1-1,TRBV19,.,.
TGTGCCAGCAGCGAAACAGGGTACGAGACCCAGTACTTC,CASSETGYETQYF,TRBJ2-5,TRBV5-6,.,.
TGTGCCAGCAGTCTCCGGGGGACTAGCGGGAGCCTGGGAGAGCAGTTCTTC,CASSLRGTSGSLGEQFF,TRBJ2-1,TRBV27,.,TRBD2
TGTGCCAGCAGCCCTGGACAGGGACGCACCATATATTTT,CASSPGQGRTIYF,TRBJ1-3,TRBV11-2,few,TRBD1
TGCGCCAGCAGTTTGCCTAGCGGGGGGGACGAGCAGTACTTC,CASSLPSGGDEQYF,TRBJ2-7,TRBV28,once,TRBD2
TGTGCCAGCAGCTTAGATTGGACAGGGGGAGAGACCCAGTACTTC,CASSLDWTGGETQYF,TRBJ2-5,TRBV7-9,.,TRBD1
TGTGCCAGTAGTATGGTGGGCGGAGGACAGCCCCAGCATTTT,CASSMVGGGQPQHF,TRBJ1-5,TRBV19,.,.
TGTGCCAGCAGTTCCCGGCCGAGGAGGGATGAGCAGTTCTTC,CASSSRPRRDEQFF,TRBJ2-1,TRBV27,.,.
TGTGCCAGCAGCTTAGATCTTAATGAGCAGTTCTTC,CASSLDLNEQFF,TRBJ2-1,TRBV11-2,.,.
TGTGCCAGCAGTTTTCGGGACAGCGGATCCTACGAGCAGTACTTC,CASSFRDSGSYEQYF,TRBJ2-7,TRBV27,.,TRBD1
TGTGCCAGCAGCTTCGCGGCCTCCTACGAGCAGTACTTC,CASSFAASYEQYF,TRBJ2-7,TRBV5-6,.,.
TGTGCCAGCTCACCAGTGAGGGGGCGCAATACCGGGGAGCTGTTTTTT,CASSPVRGRNTGELFF,TRBJ2-2,TRBV18,.,TRBD1
TGTGCCAGTAGTATAGTCGGGACTAGCGGGCCTAATGAGCAGTTCTTC,CASSIVGTSGPNEQFF,TRBJ2-1,TRBV19,.,TRBD2
TGTGCCAGCAGTTTGGGGGGTCGTAATGAAAAACTGTTTTTT,CASSLGGRNEKLFF,TRBJ1-4,TRBV27,.,.